The text below deals with one T cell receptor beta chain. As processed by the authors: Reference gene primer amplification in the assay estimated nucleated cell counts. The method was immunoSEQ multiplex PCR; TCRdb's version includes in-frame clones alone and lacks a portion of them. V and J calls and clone size are those listed in that table; D and trimming were worked out from the DNA. Among around 140,000 clones listed, roughly four fifths were seen once. Adults between about 18 and 89 years of age took part from 24 US areas. Participants had their cohort set by participant-reported clinical history. The data stem from a study of blood T cell repertoires in COVID-19. Overall study context: In each case, the material was cDNA or gDNA derived from T cells, B-cell-depleted T cells, or PBMCs.

What was sequenced was PBMCs or T cells enriched from blood (not recorded which). This TCR was recovered from a middle-aged man with acute COVID-19.

The DNA for the CDR3 is TGTGCCAGCAGTTACCCCATAGCGGGAGTGGCAGATACGCAGTATTTT. This gives the protein CASSYPIAGVADTQYF. The chain employs TRBV6-6 and TRBJ2-3, with 9 bases aligning to TRBD2. CDR3 length: 16 residues. Germline assignment: CDR1 MNHNY and CDR2 SVGAGI (reference sequence). V shed 2 bases, J shed 4 bases, and the junction held 7 bases outside the gene matches.